Sequencing of this T cell receptor (beta chain) was carried out in a study of blood T cells in healthy people across ages. The trim removed 3 bases at V and 4 bases at J, leaving 7 bases unmatched. CDR1 and CDR2 from the germline V gene are MGHDK and SYGVNS. This CDR3 is built from 16 residues. Through a sample-barcoded 5' primer and a J-beta primer mix, a second PCR was run for about 6 to 11 cycles. TCRdb reprocessed the 5' RACE reads with MiXCR, giving one entry per CDR3 protein. The table shows approximately 900,000 distinct CDR3 sequences, with 25% to 30% occurring only once. The sample was also reused in another study, on T cells of mothers and their children. That publication notes: In cDNA synthesis, all of the extracted RNA was used at approximately 1.5 ug per 15 ul. Versus unrelated pairs, overlap was slightly higher in related mother-child pairs, without reaching significance.

Sample: blood. The sequence was obtained from a woman in her 40s in good health. The chain joins TRBV25-1 to TRBJ2-3; TRBD2 agrees at 10 bases. In DNA, the CDR3 is TGTGCCAGCAGTGATGACAGCGGGGGGGAGGCAGATACGCAGTATTTT. This encodes CASSDDSGGEADTQYF.